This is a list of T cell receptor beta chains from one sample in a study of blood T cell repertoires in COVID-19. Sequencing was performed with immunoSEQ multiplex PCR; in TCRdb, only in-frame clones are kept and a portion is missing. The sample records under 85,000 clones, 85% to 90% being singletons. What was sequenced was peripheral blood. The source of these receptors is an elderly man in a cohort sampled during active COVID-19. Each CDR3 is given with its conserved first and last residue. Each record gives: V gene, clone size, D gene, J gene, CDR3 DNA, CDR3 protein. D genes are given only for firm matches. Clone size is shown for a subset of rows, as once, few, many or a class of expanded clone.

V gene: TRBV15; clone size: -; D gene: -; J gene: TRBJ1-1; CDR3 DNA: TGTGCCACCAGCAGAACAGGTTTATGGTTGGACACTGAAGCTTTCTTT; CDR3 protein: CATSRTGLWLDTEAFF
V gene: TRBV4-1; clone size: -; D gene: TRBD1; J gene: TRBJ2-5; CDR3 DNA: TGCGCCAGCAGCCAAGATCGGGACAGGGGAGTTGAGACCCAGTACTTC; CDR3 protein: CASSQDRDRGVETQYF
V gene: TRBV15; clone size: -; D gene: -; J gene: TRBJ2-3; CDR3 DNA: TGTGCCACCAGCAGAGGCCTTGAAGGGGAAGATACGCAGTATTTT; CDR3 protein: CATSRGLEGEDTQYF
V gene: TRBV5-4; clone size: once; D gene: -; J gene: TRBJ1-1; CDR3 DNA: TGTGCCAGCAGCTTGGACTTGGGCAGGAACACTGAAGCTTTCTTT; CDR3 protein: CASSLDLGRNTEAFF
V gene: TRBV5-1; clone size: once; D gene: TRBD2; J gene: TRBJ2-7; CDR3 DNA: TGCGCCAGCAGCTCTACTAGCGGGGGAATCTACGAGCAGTACTTC; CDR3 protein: CASSSTSGGIYEQYF
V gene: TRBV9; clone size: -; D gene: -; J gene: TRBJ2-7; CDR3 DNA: TGTGCCAGCAGCCCACAGGGTGGGCCATCCTACGAGCAGTACTTC; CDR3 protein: CASSPQGGPSYEQYF
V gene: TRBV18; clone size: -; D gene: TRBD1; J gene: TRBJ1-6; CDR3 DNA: TGTGCCAGCTCACCTCGGACAGGGGACAATTCACCCCTCCACTTT; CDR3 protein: CASSPRTGDNSPLHF
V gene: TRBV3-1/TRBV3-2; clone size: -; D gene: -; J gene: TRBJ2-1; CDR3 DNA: TGTGCCAGCAGCCAAGATCCCGCTTCCACCGGGTTCTTC; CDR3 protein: CASSQDPASTGFF
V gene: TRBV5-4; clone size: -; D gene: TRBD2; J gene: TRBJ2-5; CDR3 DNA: TGTGCCAGCAGCTTGGCGACTAGCGGGGGGGTGGGAATGGTGACCCAGTACTTC; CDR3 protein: CASSLATSGGVGMVTQYF
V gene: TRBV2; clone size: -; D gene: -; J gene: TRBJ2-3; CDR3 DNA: TGTGCCAGCAGTGAACGCTGGAGAAGCACAGATACGCAGTATTTT; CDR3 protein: CASSERWRSTDTQYF
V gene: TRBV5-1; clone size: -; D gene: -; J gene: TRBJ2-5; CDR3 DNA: TGCGCCAGCAGCTATTCGACTAGGCAAGAGACCCAGTACTTC; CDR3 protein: CASSYSTRQETQYF
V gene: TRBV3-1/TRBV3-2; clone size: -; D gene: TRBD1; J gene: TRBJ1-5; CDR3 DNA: TGTGCCAGCAGCCAAGTCCCAGGGGGCAATAGCAATCAGCCCCAGCATTTT; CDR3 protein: CASSQVPGGNSNQPQHF
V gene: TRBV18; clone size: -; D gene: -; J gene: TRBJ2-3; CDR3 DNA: TGTGCCAGCTCACCTACGAGCGATACGCAGTATTTT; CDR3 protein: CASSPTSDTQYF
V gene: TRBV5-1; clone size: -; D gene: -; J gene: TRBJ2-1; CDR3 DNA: TGCGCCAGCAGCCCGACTGCTAGCCACTCCTACAATGAGCAGTTCTTC; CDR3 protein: CASSPTASHSYNEQFF
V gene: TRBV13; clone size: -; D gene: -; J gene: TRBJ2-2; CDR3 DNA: TGTGCCAGCAGCTCATTTGAGGGCGGGGAGCTGTTTTTT; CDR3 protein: CASSSFEGGELFF
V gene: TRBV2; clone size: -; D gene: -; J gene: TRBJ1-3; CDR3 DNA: TGTGCCAGCAGTAAGGAGGGAATTTCTTTGGGGAACACCATATATTTT; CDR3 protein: CASSKEGISLGNTIYF
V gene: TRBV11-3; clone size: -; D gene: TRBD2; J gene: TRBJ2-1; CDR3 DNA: TGTGCCAGCAGCTTAGGTGGAGGCGGGGGCTCCTACAATGAGCAGTTCTTC; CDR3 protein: CASSLGGGGGSYNEQFF
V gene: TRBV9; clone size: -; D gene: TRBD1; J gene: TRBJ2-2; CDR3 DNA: TGTGCCAGCAACCCGTGGGCGACAGGGGGCACCGGGGAGCTGTTTTTT; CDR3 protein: CASNPWATGGTGELFF
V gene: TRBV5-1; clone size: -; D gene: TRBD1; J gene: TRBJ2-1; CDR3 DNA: TGCGCCAGCAGCTTGGGGGCACTCACAGGGGGGTCCATGAGTGAGCAGTTCTTC; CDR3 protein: CASSLGALTGGSMSEQFF
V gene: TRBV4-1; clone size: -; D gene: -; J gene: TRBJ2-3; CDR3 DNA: TGCGCCAGCAGCCAAGATCAAGGGGATAGCACAGATACGCAGTATTTT; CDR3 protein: CASSQDQGDSTDTQYF
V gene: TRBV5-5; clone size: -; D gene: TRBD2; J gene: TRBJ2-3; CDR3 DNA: TGTGCCAGCAGCTTGGCACGCGGGGGGGCCGCAGATACGCAGTATTTT; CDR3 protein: CASSLARGGAADTQYF
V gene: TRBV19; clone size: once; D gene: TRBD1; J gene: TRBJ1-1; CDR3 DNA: TGTGCCAGTAGTACCCGGGACAGTAGCAACACTGAAGCTTTCTTT; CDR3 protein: CASSTRDSSNTEAFF
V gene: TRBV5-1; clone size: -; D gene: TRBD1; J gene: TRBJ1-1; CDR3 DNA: TGCGCCAGCAGCTTGGGGGCAGGGGGTCTGTGGACTGAAGCTTTCTTT; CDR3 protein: CASSLGAGGLWTEAFF